Listed below are T cell receptor beta chains from one sample, sequenced in a study of graft-versus-host responses after intestinal transplantation. TCRdb's copy holds only in-frame clones and misses some; the assay was immunoSEQ multiplex PCR. The data contain more than 70,000 clones, around 80% of them singletons. No antigens are known for them. Here the sequenced sample was unstimulated CD4+ T cells sorted from spleen or lymph node cells, taken before intestinal transplant. The receptor set was obtained from a human donor who received an intestinal transplant. Both conserved end residues are part of each CDR3. A D gene is named only where the DNA matches it firmly.

-	TRBJ2-1	TRBV9	CASSFGTSNEQFF
-	TRBJ2-4	TRBV5-5	CASSLVEGVKNIQYF
TRBD2	TRBJ2-6	TRBV19	CASSIRAGGPGANVLTF
-	TRBJ2-1	TRBV5-4	CASSLDGYEQFF
-	TRBJ2-7	TRBV4-1	CASSQAVGGPYEQYF
-	TRBJ2-3	TRBV4-1	CASSQSRLDTQYF
-	TRBJ2-3	TRBV5-1	CASAEGSSTDTQYF
-	TRBJ1-4	TRBV18	CASSKGGDSNEKLFF
-	TRBJ2-3	TRBV15	CATSRGGIRGDTQYF
TRBD1	TRBJ2-5	TRBV5-1	CASSLGAGGYETQYF
TRBD2	TRBJ2-5	TRBV11-2	CASSLVLAGPQETQYF
TRBD1	TRBJ2-1	TRBV11-2	CASSLAGGQYNEQFF
-	TRBJ2-1	TRBV28	CASTFERNNEQFF
-	TRBJ2-5	TRBV7-9	CASHEGGRGTQYF